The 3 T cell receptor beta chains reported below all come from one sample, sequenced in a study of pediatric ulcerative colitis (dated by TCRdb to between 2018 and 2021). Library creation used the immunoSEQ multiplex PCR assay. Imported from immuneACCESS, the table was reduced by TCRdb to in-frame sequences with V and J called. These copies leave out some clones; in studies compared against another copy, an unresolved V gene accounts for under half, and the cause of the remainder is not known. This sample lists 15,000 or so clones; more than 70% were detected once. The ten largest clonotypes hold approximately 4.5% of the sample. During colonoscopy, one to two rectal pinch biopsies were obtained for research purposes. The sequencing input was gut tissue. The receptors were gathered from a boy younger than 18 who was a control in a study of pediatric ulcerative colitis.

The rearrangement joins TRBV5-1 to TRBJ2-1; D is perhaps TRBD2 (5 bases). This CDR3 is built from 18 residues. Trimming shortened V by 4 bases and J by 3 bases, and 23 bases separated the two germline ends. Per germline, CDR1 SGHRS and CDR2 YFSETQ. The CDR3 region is CASSPTWPTGINYNEQFF. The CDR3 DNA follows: TGCGCCAGCAGCCCCACCTGGCCCACGGGGATTAACTACAATGAGCAGTTCTTC.

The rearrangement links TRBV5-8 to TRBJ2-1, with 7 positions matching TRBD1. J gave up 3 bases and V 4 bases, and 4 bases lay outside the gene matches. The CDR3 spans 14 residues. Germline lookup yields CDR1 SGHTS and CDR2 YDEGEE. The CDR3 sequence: CASSTWTGYNEQFF. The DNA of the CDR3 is TGTGCCAGCAGCACGTGGACAGGCTACAATGAGCAGTTCTTC.

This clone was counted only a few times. The CDR3 region has the DNA TGTGCCAGCAGCTTGGATACGACTTTCTACGAGCAGTACTTC. This translates into CASSLDTTFYEQYF. The chain joins TRBV11-2 to TRBJ2-7; D not certain. Germline V gives CDR1 SGHAT, CDR2 FQNNGV. The V gene lost 3 bases and the J gene lost 3 bases, with 12 bases spanning the gap. This CDR3 comprises 14 residues.